One sample yielded the 27 T cell receptor beta chains listed below, sequenced in a study of T cells in pancreatic ductal adenocarcinoma. The protocol was immunoSEQ multiplex PCR, while the TCRdb copy is restricted to in-frame clones and leaves out a portion. The table includes around 100,000 clones, 90% to 95% detected once. No neoadjuvant therapy was given to the selected pancreatic ductal adenocarcinoma patients before their surgery. The sample consisted of PBMCs. Receptor source: a human donor with pancreatic ductal adenocarcinoma.

CDR3 protein: CASSPRGGRGRALTDTQYF. Here the CDR3 DNA reads TGTGCCAGCAGTCCTAGGGGGGGTCGCGGGAGGGCCCTCACAGATACGCAGTATTTT. This rearrangement joins TRBV7-3 to TRBJ2-3, with 9 bases fitting TRBD2. Trimming took 6 bases from V and 2 from J; bases not matched to a gene: 18. Germline-derived CDR1 and CDR2 are SGHTA and FQGTGA. The CDR3 is 19 amino acids.

Turning to this clone: This sample also contains other DNA sequences that code for the same CDR3. The chain uses TRBV28 and TRBJ1-2, with 7 nucleotides matching TRBD1. The CDR3 covers 13 residues. The junction had 6 bases not matched to a gene; V was cut back by 6 bases and J by 5 bases. Germline V gives CDR1 MDHEN, CDR2 SYDVKM. CDR3 in amino acids: CASSPGQTYGYTF. DNA for the CDR3: TGTGCCAGCAGCCCGGGACAGACATATGGCTACACCTTC.

The chain joins TRBV19 to TRBJ1-2; tentatively, D is TRBD1 (6 bases). Germline V lookup: CDR1 LNHDA, CDR2 SQIVND (reference sequence). The CDR3 contains 16 residues. Trimming stripped 3 bases from V and 4 bases from J, with 18 bases between. The CDR3, as DNA: TGTGCCAGTAGTATGGACCGGGACAATAGTGGCTATGGCTACACCTTC. Amino acids: CASSMDRDNSGYGYTF.

The chain joins TRBV11-2 to TRBJ2-1; 12 bases are shared with TRBD2. Germline V CDR1 and CDR2: SGHAT, FQNNGV. CDR3 length equals 15 residues. Losses at the gene ends were 4 bases for V and 6 bases for J; bases not matched to a gene: 4. CDR3 residues: CASSSLAGGVNEQFF. CDR3 nucleotide sequence: TGTGCCAGCAGCTCACTAGCGGGAGGCGTCAATGAGCAGTTCTTC.

The chain joins TRBV7-9 to TRBJ1-2; a possible D gene is TRBD1 (5 bases). V gave up 8 bases and J gave up 8 bases, with 18 bases separating them. The CDR3 totals 13 residues. The germline CDR1 and CDR2 sequences are SEHNR and FQNEAQ (reference sequence). Here the CDR3 reads CASGAGGLIGYTF. The DNA for the CDR3 is TGTGCCAGCGGTGCCGGGGGACTCATCGGCTACACCTTC.

In nucleotides, the CDR3 is TGCGCCAGCAGCTTCGGGACAGGGGAAGGGGAGACCCAGTACTTC. Translation gives CASSFGTGEGETQYF. V and J are TRBV5-1 and TRBJ2-5, with 10 nucleotides matching TRBD1. V trimming: 2 bases; J trimming: 5 bases; junction bases outside the gene matches: 6. The CDR3 extends over 15 amino acids. CDR1 is SGHRS and CDR2 is YFSETQ in the germline V gene.

In its sample, this clone was seen once. V and J are TRBV19 and TRBJ2-2; tentative D call: TRBD1 (6 bases). Trimming removed 5 bases at V and 0 bases at J, with 13 bases between. This CDR3 has 16 amino acids. Germline-derived CDR1 and CDR2 are LNHDA and SQIVND (reference sequence). This CDR3 is CASSLKTGANTGELFF. For the CDR3, the DNA is TGTGCCAGTAGTTTAAAGACAGGCGCGAACACCGGGGAGCTGTTTTTT.

This chain links TRBV28 with TRBJ1-1, with 7 positions matching TRBD1. The CDR3 length is 20 residues. The ends lost 5 bases at V and 2 bases at J; junction bases unmatched: 23. Germline CDR1 reads MDHEN; CDR2 reads SYDVKM. The CDR3 region is CASSPYPGIVNRGGNTEAFF. Here the CDR3 DNA reads TGTGCCAGCAGTCCGTACCCCGGGATAGTCAACCGAGGGGGCAACACTGAAGCTTTCTTT.

The V call is TRBV5-4, the J call TRBJ2-2; TRBD1 matches 10 bases. CDR1 is SGHNT, CDR2 YYREEE, per germline (reference sequence). V dropped 0 bases and J dropped 7; count of bases not matched to a gene: 12. CDR3 length: 18 amino acids. The CDR3 here is CASSLGGRQGAQVGELFF. In DNA, the CDR3 is TGTGCCAGCAGCTTGGGGGGTAGACAGGGGGCGCAAGTCGGGGAGCTGTTTTTT.

This clone showed up just once. This sequence joins TRBV7-2 and TRBJ2-7; 8 bases match TRBD2. The V segment lost 4 bases and the J segment 3 bases; nucleotides outside the gene matches: 8. This CDR3 spans 15 amino acids. Germline assignment: CDR1 SGHTA and CDR2 FQGNSA. Written as DNA, the CDR3 is TGTGCCAGCAGCTCAGGAGCGGGAGAAGGCTACGAGCAGTACTTC. Translation: CASSSGAGEGYEQYF.

The V call is TRBV5-1, the J call TRBJ2-3; 10 positions match TRBD2. This CDR3 contains 16 residues. The junction had 5 bases not matched to a gene; V was cut back by 0 bases and J by 4 bases. The germline gives CDR1 SGHRS, CDR2 YFSETQ. CDR3 amino acids: CASSLAGTSASDTQYF. CDR3 DNA sequence: TGCGCCAGCAGCTTGGCCGGGACTAGCGCTTCAGATACGCAGTATTTT.

The rearrangement joins TRBV5-4 to TRBJ2-7; 11 bases are shared with TRBD1. The CDR3 has 15 residues. Trimming at V came to 5 bases and at J to 3 bases, leaving 7 bases not matched to a gene. Germline CDR1 and CDR2: SGHNT and YYREEE (reference sequence). The CDR3: CASSTGTGGRYEQYF. In DNA form, the CDR3 reads TGTGCCAGCAGTACCGGGACAGGGGGGCGCTACGAGCAGTACTTC.

In the case of this clone: The identical CDR3 is also encoded by other nucleotide sequences in the sample. The gene calls are TRBV5-1 and TRBJ2-3; weak D call: TRBD1 (5 bases). Germline-derived CDR1 and CDR2 are SGHRS and YFSETQ. Trimming left V 0 bases short and J 0 bases short, with 5 bases between. The CDR3 covers 14 residues. As DNA, the CDR3 is TGCGCCAGCAGCTTGGGACAGAGCACAGATACGCAGTATTTT. Its translation is CASSLGQSTDTQYF. Full variable domain (rest looked up from reference TRBV5-1 and TRBJ2-3): KAGVTQTPRYLIKTRGQQVTLSCSPISGHRSVSWYQQTPGQGLQFLFEYFSETQRNKGNFPGRFSGRQFSNSRSEMNVSTLELGDSALYLCASSLGQSTDTQYFGPGTRLTVL.

The J gene is TRBJ2-5, the V gene TRBV18; TRBD1 aligns across 7 bases. The J segment lost 5 bases and the V segment lost 6 bases, leaving 12 bases of the junction unmatched. Per the germline V gene, CDR1 is KGHSH and CDR2 is LQKENI. This CDR3 is built from 15 residues. The CDR3 sequence: CASSPPGQTMETQYF. CDR3 DNA sequence: TGTGCCAGCTCTCCCCCGGGACAGACCATGGAGACCCAGTACTTC.

With respect to this clone: This specimen includes other DNA sequences encoding the same CDR3. The chain employs TRBV18 and TRBJ2-5; D is ambiguous. The CDR3 consists of 11 residues. The germline V gene has CDR1 KGHSH and CDR2 LQKENI. V was pared by 6 bases and J by 1 base, with 3 bases between. This CDR3 reads CASSSQETQYF. CDR3 nucleotides: TGTGCCAGCTCCAGCCAAGAGACCCAGTACTTC. Full variable domain (missing parts from reference TRBV18 and TRBJ2-5): NAGVMQNPRHLVRRRGQEARLRCSPMKGHSHVYWYRQLPEEGLKFMVYLQKENIIDESGMPKERFSAEFPKEGPSILRIQQVVRGDSAAYFCASSSQETQYFGPGTRLLVL.

The chain combines TRBV2 with TRBJ1-1; possibly TRBD1 for D (5 bases). The CDR3 runs 10 residues. Germline V CDR1 and CDR2: SNHLY, FYNNEI. V lost 4 bases and J lost 11, with 8 bases in between. This CDR3 is CASSGNRAFF. The CDR3 DNA reads TGTGCCAGCAGTGGGAACAGGGCTTTCTTT.

The chain couples TRBV15 to TRBJ1-2; D gene uncertain. From germline, CDR1 is LNHNV and CDR2 YYDKDF (reference sequence). Deletions cut 3 bases from V and 8 bases from J, with 22 bases between. This CDR3 contains 16 residues. The CDR3 sequence is CATSRQWEVAEWGYTF. The CDR3 DNA reads as TGTGCCACCAGCAGGCAGTGGGAGGTCGCGGAATGGGGCTACACCTTC. The full variable domain, with the rest looked up from reference TRBV15 and TRBJ1-2, is DAMVIQNPRYQVTQFGKPVTLSCSQTLNHNVMYWYQQKSSQAPKLLFHYYDKDFNNEADTPDNFQSRRPNTSFCFLDIRSPGLGDTAMYLCATSRQWEVAEWGYTFGSGTRLTVV.

The rearrangement joins TRBV27 to TRBJ1-5; D unclear. Per the germline V gene, CDR1 is MNHEY and CDR2 is SMNVEV (reference sequence). This CDR3 is 20 amino acids long. V gave up 9 bases and J gave up 5 bases, with 35 bases separating them. The CDR3 DNA follows: TGTGCCAGAGGCTCCCAGAGGGAAACGGCAGCAGGAACCCCCCATCAGCCCCAGCATTTT. Translated, it gives CARGSQRETAAGTPHQPQHF.

This rearrangement joins TRBV11-2 to TRBJ2-1; D is possibly TRBD2 (7 bases). The ends were cut back, 1 base at V and 14 bases at J, with 12 bases in the middle. Per germline, CDR1 SGHAT and CDR2 FQNNGV. The CDR3 contains 12 residues. CDR3 nucleotide sequence: TGTGCCAGCAGCTTAGTGGGGGGGCCGGAGTTCTTC. This gives the protein CASSLVGGPEFF.

The rearrangement joins TRBV28 to TRBJ1-5; D is ambiguous. The CDR3 sequence is 18 residues long. Looked up from germline, CDR1 is MDHEN and CDR2 is SYDVKM. The V and J ends lost 3 bases and 4 bases respectively, with 22 bases between them. The CDR3 region has the DNA TGTGCCAGCAGTTTTTCGGAAGGGAGAGGAGACGGGAATCAGCCCCAGCATTTT. As protein: CASSFSEGRGDGNQPQHF.

This chain links TRBV6-1 with TRBJ1-1; 7 bases match TRBD1. V shed 2 bases, J shed 11 bases, and the junction held 11 bases outside the gene matches. The CDR3 is made up of 14 amino acids. The V gene's germline CDR1 is MNHNS and CDR2 SASEGT. This CDR3 reads CASSETGDRASAFF. The CDR3 bases are TGTGCCAGCAGTGAAACGGGTGACAGGGCTTCGGCTTTCTTT.

This clone was seen once. The V gene is TRBV14, the J gene TRBJ2-2; D perhaps matches TRBD1 (5 bases). This CDR3 contains 13 residues. The V gene's germline CDR1 is SGHDN and CDR2 FVKESK. Trimming left V 2 bases short and J 7 bases short, with 8 bases between. CDR3 nucleotide sequence: TGTGCCAGCAGCCAATCCAGGGTCGGGGAGCTGTTTTTT. Residues: CASSQSRVGELFF.

V and J are TRBV9 and TRBJ1-4; 8 bases line up with TRBD1. Germline CDR1 SGDLS, CDR2 YYNGEE. The CDR3 is 15 residues long. V was pared by 3 bases and J by 8 bases, with 9 bases of the junction left unmatched. The CDR3 region is CASSAHRGGGEKLFF. CDR3 nucleotide sequence: TGTGCCAGCAGCGCCCACAGGGGGGGTGGCGAAAAACTGTTTTTT.

This clone was seen ten or more times. The chain uses TRBV11-2 and TRBJ2-5; D is uncertain. Per the germline V gene, CDR1 is SGHAT and CDR2 is FQNNGV. The CDR3 consists of 12 residues. Trimming removed 5 bases at V and 5 bases at J, with 9 bases between. The CDR3 region has the DNA TGTGCCAGCAGCGAGACTGGTGAGACCCAGTACTTC. Amino acid sequence: CASSETGETQYF.

The gene calls are TRBV10-3 and TRBJ2-7, with 7 bases lining up with TRBD1. Germline V gene data show CDR1 as ENHRY and CDR2 as SYGVKD. Losses at the gene ends were 7 bases for V and 6 bases for J; bases not matched to a gene: 12. The CDR3 has 14 residues. The CDR3 region has the DNA TGTGCCATCACCCCCCGGACAGGCACTTCCGAGCAGTACTTC. It yields the protein CAITPRTGTSEQYF.

The chain recombines TRBV19 with TRBJ1-1; maybe TRBD1 (6 bases). Germline lookup yields CDR1 LNHDA and CDR2 SQIVND (reference sequence). The ends were cut back, 3 bases at V and 1 base at J, with 9 bases in the middle. The CDR3 is made up of 14 amino acids. CDR3 in amino acids: CASSMAGANTEAFF. CDR3 bases: TGTGCCAGTAGTATGGCAGGGGCGAACACTGAAGCTTTCTTT.

This CDR3 reads CASSLFQASDTQYF. In DNA form, the CDR3 reads TGTGCCAGCAGCTTGTTTCAGGCGTCAGATACGCAGTATTTT. This chain connects TRBV5-6 to TRBJ2-3, with D unclear. The ends were cut back, 1 base at V and 4 bases at J, with 10 bases in the middle. Germline-derived CDR1 and CDR2 are SGHDT and YYEEEE. The CDR3 length is 14 residues.